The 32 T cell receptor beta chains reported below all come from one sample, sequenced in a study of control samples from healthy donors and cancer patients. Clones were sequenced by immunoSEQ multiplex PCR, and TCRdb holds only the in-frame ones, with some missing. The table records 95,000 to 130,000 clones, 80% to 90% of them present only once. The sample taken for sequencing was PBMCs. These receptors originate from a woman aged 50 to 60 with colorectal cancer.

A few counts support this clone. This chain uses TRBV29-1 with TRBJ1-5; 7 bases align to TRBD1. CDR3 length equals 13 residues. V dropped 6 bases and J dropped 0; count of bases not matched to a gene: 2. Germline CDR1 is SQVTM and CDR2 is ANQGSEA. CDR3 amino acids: CSVGTASNQPQHF. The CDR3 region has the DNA TGCAGCGTCGGGACAGCTAGCAATCAGCCCCAGCATTTT. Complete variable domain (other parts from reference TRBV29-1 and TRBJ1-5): SAVISQKPSRDICQRGTSLTIQCQVDSQVTMMFWYRQQPGQSLTLIATANQGSEATYESGFVIDKFPISRPNLTFSTLTVSNMSPEDSSIYLCSVGTASNQPQHFGDGTRLSIL.

The CDR3 protein is CASSLAWGIETQYF. CDR3 DNA sequence: TGTGCCAGCAGCTTAGCTTGGGGCATAGAGACCCAGTACTTC. This chain joins TRBV11-2 and TRBJ2-5; D may be TRBD1 (5 bases). The V end lost 1 base, the J end lost 4 bases, and 10 bases lay between the germline ends. In germline, CDR1 is SGHAT, CDR2 FQNNGV. This CDR3 has 14 amino acids.

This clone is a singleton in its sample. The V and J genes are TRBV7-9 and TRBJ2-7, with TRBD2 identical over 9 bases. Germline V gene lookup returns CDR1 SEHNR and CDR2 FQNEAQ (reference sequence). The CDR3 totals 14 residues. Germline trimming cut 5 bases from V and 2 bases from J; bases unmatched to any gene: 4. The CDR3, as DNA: TGTGCCAGCAGCCCTCTAGCGGGGCCCTACGAGCAGTACTTC. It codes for CASSPLAGPYEQYF. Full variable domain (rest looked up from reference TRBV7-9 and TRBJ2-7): DTGVSQNPRHKITKRGQNVTFRCDPISEHNRLYWYRQTLGQGPEFLTYFQNEAQLEKSRLLSDRFSAERPKGSFSTLEIQRTEQGDSAMYLCASSPLAGPYEQYFGPGTRLTVT.

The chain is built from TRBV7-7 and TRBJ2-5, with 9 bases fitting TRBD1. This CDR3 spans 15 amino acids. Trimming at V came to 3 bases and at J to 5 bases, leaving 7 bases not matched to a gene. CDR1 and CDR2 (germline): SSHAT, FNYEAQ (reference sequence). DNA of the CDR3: TGTGCCAGCAGCTTTAACAGGGGGCAGGTGGAGACCCAGTACTTC. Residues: CASSFNRGQVETQYF.

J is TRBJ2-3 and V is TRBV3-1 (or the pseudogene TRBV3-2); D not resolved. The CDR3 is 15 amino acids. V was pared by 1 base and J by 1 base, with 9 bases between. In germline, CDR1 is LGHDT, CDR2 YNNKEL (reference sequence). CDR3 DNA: TGTGCCAGCAGCCAAGGCCGCAGACGCACAGATACGCAGTATTTT. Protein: CASSQGRRRTDTQYF.

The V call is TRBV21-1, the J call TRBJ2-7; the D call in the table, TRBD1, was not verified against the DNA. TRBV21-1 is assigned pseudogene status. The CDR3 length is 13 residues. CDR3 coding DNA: TGTGCCAAGCGGACAGGGAGAAACTACGAGCAGTACTTC. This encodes CAKRTGRNYEQYF.

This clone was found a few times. The CDR3 reads CASSLAMAAEQFF. DNA of the CDR3: TGTGCCAGCAGCTTAGCGATGGCAGCTGAGCAGTTCTTC. The chain employs TRBV7-8 and TRBJ2-1; no clear D gene. Germline lookup yields CDR1 SGHVS and CDR2 FQNEAQ. The CDR3 sequence is 13 residues long. V gave up 0 bases and J gave up 9 bases, with 9 bases separating them. The full variable domain, rest sourced from reference TRBV7-8 and TRBJ2-1, is GAGVSQSPRYKVAKRGQDVALRCDPISGHVSLFWYQQALGQGPEFLTYFQNEAQLDKSGLPSDRFFAERPEGSVSTLKIQRTQQEDSAVYLCASSLAMAAEQFFGPGTRLTVL.

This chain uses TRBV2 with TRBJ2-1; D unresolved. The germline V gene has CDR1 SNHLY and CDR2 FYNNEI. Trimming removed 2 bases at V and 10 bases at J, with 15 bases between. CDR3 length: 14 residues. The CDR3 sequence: CASSETVGRLEQFF. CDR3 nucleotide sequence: TGTGCCAGCAGTGAAACTGTTGGCAGGTTGGAGCAGTTCTTC.

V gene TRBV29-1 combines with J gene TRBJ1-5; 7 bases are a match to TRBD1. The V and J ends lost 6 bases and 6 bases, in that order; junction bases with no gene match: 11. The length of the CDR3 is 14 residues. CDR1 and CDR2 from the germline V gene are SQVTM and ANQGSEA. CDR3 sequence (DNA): TGCAGCGTCGCTACAGGGGATTCCGCTCAGCCCCAGCATTTT. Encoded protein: CSVATGDSAQPQHF.

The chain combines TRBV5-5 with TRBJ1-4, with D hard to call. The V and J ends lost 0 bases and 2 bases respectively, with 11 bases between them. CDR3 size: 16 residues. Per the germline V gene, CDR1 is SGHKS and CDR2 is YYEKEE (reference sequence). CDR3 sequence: CASSLAGRSTNEKLFF. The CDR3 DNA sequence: TGTGCCAGCAGCTTGGCCGGCCGAAGTACTAATGAAAAACTGTTTTTT.

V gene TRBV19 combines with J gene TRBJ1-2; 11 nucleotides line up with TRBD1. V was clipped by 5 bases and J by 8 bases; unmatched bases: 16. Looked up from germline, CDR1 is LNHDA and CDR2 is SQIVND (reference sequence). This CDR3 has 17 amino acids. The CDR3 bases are TGTGCCAGTAGTCTCGAACCGGGACAGGGGGTGCGCGGCGGCTACACCTTC. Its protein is CASSLEPGQGVRGGYTF. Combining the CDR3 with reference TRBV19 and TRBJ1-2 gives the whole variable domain DGGITQSPKYLFRKEGQNVTLSCEQNLNHDAMYWYRQDPGQGLRLIYYSQIVNDFQKGDIAEGYSVSREKKESFPLTVTSAQKNPTAFYLCASSLEPGQGVRGGYTFGSGTRLTVV.

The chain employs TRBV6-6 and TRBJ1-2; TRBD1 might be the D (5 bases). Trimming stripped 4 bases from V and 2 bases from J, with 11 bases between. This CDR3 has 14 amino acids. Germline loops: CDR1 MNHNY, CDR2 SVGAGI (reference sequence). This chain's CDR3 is CASSFGALNYGYTF. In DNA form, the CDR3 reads TGTGCCAGCAGTTTTGGGGCGCTGAACTATGGCTACACCTTC.

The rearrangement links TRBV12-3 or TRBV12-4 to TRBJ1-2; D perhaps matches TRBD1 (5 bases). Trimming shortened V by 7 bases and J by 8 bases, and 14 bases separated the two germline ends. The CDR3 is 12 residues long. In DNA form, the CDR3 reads TGTGCCAGCACCCTGAAGGGGTTCGGCTACACCTTC. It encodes CASTLKGFGYTF.

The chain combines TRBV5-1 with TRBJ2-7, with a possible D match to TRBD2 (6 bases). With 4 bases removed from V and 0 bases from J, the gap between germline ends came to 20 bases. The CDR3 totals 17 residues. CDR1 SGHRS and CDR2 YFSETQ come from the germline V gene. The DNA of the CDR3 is TGCGCCAGCAGCAAGGAGAGTAAGCGGGCGAGCTCCTACGAGCAGTACTTC. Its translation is CASSKESKRASSYEQYF.

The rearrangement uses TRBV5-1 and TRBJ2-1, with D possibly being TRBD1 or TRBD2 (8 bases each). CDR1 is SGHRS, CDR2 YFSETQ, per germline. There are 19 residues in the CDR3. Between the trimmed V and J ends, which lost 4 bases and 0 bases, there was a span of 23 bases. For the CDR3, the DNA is TGCGCCAGCAGCCTCCAGGGGGCTAGCGGGTTCGGCTCCTACAATGAGCAGTTCTTC. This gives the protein CASSLQGASGFGSYNEQFF.

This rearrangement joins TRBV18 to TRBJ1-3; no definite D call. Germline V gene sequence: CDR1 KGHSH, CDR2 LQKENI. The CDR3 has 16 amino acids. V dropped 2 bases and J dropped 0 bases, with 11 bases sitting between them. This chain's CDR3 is CASSPEGLPSGNTIYF. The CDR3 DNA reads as TGTGCCAGCTCACCAGAAGGACTTCCCTCTGGAAACACCATATATTTT.

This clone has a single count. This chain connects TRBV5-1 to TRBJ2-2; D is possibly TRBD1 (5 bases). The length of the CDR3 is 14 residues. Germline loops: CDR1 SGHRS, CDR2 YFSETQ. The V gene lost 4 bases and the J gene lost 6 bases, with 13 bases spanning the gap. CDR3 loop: CASSPFQGAGELFF. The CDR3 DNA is TGCGCCAGCAGCCCATTCCAGGGTGCCGGGGAGCTGTTTTTT.

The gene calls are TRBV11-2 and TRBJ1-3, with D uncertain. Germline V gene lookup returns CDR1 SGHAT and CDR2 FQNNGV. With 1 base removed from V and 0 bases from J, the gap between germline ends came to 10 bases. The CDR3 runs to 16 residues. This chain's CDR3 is CASSLVRWTSGNTIYF. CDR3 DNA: TGTGCCAGCAGCTTAGTTCGCTGGACCTCTGGAAACACCATATATTTT. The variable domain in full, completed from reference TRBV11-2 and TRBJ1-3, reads EAGVAQSPRYKIIEKRQSVAFWCNPISGHATLYWYQQILGQGPKLLIQFQNNGVVDDSQLPKDRFSAERLKGVDSTLKIQPAKLEDSAVYLCASSLVRWTSGNTIYFGEGSWLTVV.

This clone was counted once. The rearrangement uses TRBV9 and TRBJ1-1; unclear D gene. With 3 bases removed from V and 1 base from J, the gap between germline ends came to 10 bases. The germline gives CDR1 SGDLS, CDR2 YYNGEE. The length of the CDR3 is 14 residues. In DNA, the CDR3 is TGTGCCAGCAGCGCGAATCAAGCGAACACTGAAGCTTTCTTT. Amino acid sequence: CASSANQANTEAFF.

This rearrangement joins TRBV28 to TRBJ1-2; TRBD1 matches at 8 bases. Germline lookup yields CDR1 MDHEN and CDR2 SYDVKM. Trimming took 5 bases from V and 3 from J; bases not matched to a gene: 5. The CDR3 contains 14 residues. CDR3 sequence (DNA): TGTGCCAGCAGTGCCAGGGGGCGTCACTATGGCTACACCTTC. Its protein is CASSARGRHYGYTF.

In DNA form, the CDR3 reads TGTGCCAGCAGCGCCCCATGGGGGGTTAGCACAGATACGCAGTATTTT. Translating gives CASSAPWGVSTDTQYF. The rearrangement links TRBV11-1 to TRBJ2-3; D may be TRBD2 (6 bases). V gave up 5 bases and J gave up 0 bases, with 15 bases separating them. The CDR3 runs 16 residues. Per germline, CDR1 SGHAT and CDR2 FQDESV (reference sequence).

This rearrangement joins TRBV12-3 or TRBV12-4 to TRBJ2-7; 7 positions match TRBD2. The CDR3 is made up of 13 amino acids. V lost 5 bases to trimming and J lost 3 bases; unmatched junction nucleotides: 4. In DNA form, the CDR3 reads TGTGCCAGCAGTGGGACTACCGTCTACGAGCAGTACTTC. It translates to CASSGTTVYEQYF.

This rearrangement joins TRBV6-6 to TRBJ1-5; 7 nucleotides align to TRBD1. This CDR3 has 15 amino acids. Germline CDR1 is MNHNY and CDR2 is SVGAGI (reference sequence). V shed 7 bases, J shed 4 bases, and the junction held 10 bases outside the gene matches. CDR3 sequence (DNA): TGTGCCAGCAATTCACAGGGGTCCCCAAATCAGCCCCAGCATTTT. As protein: CASNSQGSPNQPQHF.

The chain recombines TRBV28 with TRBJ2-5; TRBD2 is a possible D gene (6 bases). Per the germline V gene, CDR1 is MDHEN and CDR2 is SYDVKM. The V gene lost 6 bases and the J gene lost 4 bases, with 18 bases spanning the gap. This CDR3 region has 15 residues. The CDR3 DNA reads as TGTGCCAGCAGCCTCAGGCTGGGGGGACTAGAGACCCAGTACTTC. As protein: CASSLRLGGLETQYF.

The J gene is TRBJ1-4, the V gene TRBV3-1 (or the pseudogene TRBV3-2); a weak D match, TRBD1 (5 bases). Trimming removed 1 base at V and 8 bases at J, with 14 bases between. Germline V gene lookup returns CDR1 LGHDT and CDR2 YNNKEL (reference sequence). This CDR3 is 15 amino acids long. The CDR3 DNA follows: TGTGCCAGCAGCCAAGGTCGGGGCCTGGGGGAAAAACTGTTTTTT. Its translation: CASSQGRGLGEKLFF.

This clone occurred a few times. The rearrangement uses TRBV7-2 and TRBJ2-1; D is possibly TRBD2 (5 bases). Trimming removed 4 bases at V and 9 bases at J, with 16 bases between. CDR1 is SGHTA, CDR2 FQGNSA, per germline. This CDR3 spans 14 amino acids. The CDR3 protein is CASSYTPLASEQFF. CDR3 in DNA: TGTGCCAGCAGCTATACCCCCTTAGCGAGTGAGCAGTTCTTC.

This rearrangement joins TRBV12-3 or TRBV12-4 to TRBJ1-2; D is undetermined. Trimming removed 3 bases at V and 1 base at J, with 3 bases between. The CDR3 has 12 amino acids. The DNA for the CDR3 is TGTGCCAGCAGTTTGGATAACTATGGCTACACCTTC. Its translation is CASSLDNYGYTF.

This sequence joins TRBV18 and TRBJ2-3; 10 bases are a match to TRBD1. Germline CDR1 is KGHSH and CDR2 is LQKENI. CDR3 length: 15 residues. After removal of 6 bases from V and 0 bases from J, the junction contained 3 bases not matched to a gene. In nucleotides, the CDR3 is TGTGCCAGCTCGTCGGGACAGGGGAGCACAGATACGCAGTATTTT. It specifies CASSSGQGSTDTQYF.

The CDR3 DNA sequence: TGTGCCAGCAGCTTAGTGGCCCGGGGCGGGAGCTACGAGCAGTACTTC. This encodes CASSLVARGGSYEQYF. The chain couples TRBV13 to TRBJ2-7; 7 bases are shared with TRBD2. The CDR3 is 16 amino acids. Losses at the gene ends were 1 base for V and 3 bases for J; bases not matched to a gene: 9. Germline CDR1 reads PRHDT; CDR2 reads FYEKMQ (reference sequence).

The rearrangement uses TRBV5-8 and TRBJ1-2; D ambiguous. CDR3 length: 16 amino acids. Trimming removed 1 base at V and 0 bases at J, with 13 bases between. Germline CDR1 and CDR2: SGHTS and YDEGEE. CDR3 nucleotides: TGTGCCAGCAGCTTGTCCCAGGTGGCCCCTAACTATGGCTACACCTTC. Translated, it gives CASSLSQVAPNYGYTF.

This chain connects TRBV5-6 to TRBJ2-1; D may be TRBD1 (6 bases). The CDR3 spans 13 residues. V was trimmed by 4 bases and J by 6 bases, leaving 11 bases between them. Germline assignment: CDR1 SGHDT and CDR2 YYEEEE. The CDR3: CASSPDRTNEQFF. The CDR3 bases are TGTGCCAGCAGCCCGGACAGAACCAATGAGCAGTTCTTC.

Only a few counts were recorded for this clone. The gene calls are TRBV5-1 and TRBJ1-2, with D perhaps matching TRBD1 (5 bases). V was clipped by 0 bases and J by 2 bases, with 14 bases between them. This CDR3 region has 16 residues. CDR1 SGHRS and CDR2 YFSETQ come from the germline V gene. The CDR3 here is CASSLGLGTVNYGYTF. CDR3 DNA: TGCGCCAGCAGCTTGGGCCTTGGGACGGTCAACTATGGCTACACCTTC.